This T cell receptor (beta chain) is drawn from a study of T cell repertoires in cytomegalovirus infection. TCRdb reprocessed the reads via MiXCR and lists one record per CDR3 protein. The sample records some 940,000 distinct CDR3 sequences, roughly a third being singletons. Trimming removed 3 bases from V and 3 bases from J; junction bases left unmatched: 4. The germline gives CDR1 PRHDT, CDR2 FYEKMQ (reference sequence). This CDR3 comprises 15 residues. This clonotype was found a few times. Its antigen is not known. The material was cultured CD8+ T cells from PBMCs, obtained from culture after CMV antigen stimulation. The chain uses TRBV13 and TRBJ2-4; 8 bases align to TRBD1. The sequence was collected from a human donor in good health (CMV status not recorded). Some clones in this sample may be carry-over from other donors' samples. CDR3 DNA: TGTGCCAGCAGCTTTGGACAGGGAGGCAAAAACATTCAGTACTTC. Its translation is CASSFGQGGKNIQYF. Combining the CDR3 with reference TRBV13 and TRBJ2-4 gives the whole variable domain AAGVIQSPRHLIKEKRETATLKCYPIPRHDTVYWYQQGPGQDPQFLISFYEKMQSDKGSIPDRFSAQQFSDYHSELNMSSLELGDSALYFCASSFGQGGKNIQYFGAGTRLSVL.